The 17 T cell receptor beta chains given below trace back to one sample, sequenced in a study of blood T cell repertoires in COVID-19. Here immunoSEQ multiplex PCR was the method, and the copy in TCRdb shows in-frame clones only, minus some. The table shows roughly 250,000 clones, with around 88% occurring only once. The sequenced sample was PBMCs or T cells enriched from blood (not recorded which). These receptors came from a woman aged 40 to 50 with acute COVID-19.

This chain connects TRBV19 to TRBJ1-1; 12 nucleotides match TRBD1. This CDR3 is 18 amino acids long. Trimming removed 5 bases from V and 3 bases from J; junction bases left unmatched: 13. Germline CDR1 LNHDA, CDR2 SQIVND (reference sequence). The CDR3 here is CASSAAGTGGQRDTEAFF. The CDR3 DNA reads TGTGCCAGTAGTGCTGCCGGGACAGGGGGCCAACGGGACACTGAAGCTTTCTTT.

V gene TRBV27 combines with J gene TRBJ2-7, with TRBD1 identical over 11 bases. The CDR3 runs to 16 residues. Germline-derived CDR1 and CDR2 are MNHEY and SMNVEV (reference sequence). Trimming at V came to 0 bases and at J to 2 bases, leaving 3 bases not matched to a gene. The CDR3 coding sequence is TGTGCCAGCAGTTTATCCGGGGGACAGGGGGCCTACGAGCAGTACTTC. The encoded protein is CASSLSGGQGAYEQYF.

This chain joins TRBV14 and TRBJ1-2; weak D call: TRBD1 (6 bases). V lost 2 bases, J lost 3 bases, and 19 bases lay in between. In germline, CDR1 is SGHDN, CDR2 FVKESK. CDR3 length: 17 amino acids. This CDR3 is CASSQSTMTGVHYGYTF. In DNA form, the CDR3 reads TGTGCCAGCAGCCAATCCACGATGACAGGCGTGCACTATGGCTACACCTTC.

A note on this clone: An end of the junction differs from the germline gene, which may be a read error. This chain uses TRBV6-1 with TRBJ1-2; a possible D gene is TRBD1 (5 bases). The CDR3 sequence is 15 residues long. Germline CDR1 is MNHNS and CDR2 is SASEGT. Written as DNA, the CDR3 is TGTGCCAGCAGTGAAGTTCCAGGGAGGAACTTTGGCTACACCTTC. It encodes CASSEVPGRNFGYTF.

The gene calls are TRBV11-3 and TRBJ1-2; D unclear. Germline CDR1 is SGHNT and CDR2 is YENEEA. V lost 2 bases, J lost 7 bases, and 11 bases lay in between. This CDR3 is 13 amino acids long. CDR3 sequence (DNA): TGTGCCAGCAGCTTACACCCCGCGGGTGGCTACACCTTC. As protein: CASSLHPAGGYTF.

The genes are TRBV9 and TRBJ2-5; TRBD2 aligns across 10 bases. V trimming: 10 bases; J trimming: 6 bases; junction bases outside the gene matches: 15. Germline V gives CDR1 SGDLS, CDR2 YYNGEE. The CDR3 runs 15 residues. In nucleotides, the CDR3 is TGTGCCCGCGCCGGGAGGGAGCGGGAGGGTAAGACCCAGTACTTC. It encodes CARAGREREGKTQYF.

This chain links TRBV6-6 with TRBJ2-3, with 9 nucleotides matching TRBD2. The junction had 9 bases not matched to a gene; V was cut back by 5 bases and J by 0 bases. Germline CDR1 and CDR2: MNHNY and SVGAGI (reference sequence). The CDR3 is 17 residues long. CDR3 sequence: CASSHYETSGSTDTQYF. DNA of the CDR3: TGTGCCAGCAGTCATTACGAGACTAGCGGAAGCACAGATACGCAGTATTTT.

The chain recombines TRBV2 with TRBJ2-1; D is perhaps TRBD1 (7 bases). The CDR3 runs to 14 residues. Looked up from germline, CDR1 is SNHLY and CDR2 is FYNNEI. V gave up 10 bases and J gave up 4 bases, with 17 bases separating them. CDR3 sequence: CATRGDSLYNEQFF. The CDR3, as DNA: TGTGCCACCAGGGGGGACTCGTTGTACAATGAGCAGTTCTTC.

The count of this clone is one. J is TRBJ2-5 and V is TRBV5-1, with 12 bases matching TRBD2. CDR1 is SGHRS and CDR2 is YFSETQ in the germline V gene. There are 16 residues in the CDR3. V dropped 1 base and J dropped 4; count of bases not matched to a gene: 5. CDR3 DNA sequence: TGCGCCAGCAGCTTGACACTAGCGGGAGGAGGAGAGACCCAGTACTTC. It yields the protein CASSLTLAGGGETQYF.

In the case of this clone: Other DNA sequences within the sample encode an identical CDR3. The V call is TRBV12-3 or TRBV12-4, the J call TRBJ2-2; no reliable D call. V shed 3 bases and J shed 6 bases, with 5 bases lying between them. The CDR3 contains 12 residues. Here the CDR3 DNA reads TGTGCCAGCAGTTTTCCTGCCGGGGAGCTGTTTTTT. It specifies CASSFPAGELFF.

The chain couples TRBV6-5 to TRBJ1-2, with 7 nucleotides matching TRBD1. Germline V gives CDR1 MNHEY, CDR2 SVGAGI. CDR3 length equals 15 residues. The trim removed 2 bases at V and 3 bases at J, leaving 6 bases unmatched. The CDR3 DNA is TGTGCCAGCAGTTACCTGAAGGGGGCTGACTATGGCTACACCTTC. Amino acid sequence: CASSYLKGADYGYTF.

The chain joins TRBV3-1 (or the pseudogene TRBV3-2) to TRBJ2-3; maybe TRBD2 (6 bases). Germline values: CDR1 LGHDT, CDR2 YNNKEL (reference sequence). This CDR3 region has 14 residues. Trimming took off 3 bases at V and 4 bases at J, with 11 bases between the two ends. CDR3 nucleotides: TGTGCCAGCAGCCAGGCACTAGCAGCAGATACGCAGTATTTT. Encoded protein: CASSQALAADTQYF.

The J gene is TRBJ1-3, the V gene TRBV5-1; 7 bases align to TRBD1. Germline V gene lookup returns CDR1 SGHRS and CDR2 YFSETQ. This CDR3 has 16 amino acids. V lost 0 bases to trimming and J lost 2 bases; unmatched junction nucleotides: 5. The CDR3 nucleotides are TGCGCCAGCAGCTTGGAGACAACAGGGGCTGGAAACACCATATATTTT. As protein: CASSLETTGAGNTIYF.

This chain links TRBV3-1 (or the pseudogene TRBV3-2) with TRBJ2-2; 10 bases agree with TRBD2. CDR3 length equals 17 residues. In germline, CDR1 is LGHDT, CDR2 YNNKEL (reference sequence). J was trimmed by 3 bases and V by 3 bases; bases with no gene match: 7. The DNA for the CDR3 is TGTGCCAGCAGCCATTCACTAGCGGGACGTTACACCGGGGAGCTGTTTTTT. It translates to CASSHSLAGRYTGELFF.

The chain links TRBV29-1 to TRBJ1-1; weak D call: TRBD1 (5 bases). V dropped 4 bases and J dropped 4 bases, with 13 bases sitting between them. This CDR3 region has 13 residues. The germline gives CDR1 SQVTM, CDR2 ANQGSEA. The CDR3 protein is CSVVRGLSTEAFF. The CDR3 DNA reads TGCAGCGTTGTTCGGGGACTATCCACTGAAGCTTTCTTT.

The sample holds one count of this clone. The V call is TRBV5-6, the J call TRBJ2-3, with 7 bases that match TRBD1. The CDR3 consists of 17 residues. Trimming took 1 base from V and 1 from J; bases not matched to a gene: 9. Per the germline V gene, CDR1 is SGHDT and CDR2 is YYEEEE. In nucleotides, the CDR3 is TGTGCCAGCAGCTTGAAATGGGGACAGCCTCGCACAGATACGCAGTATTTT. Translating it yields CASSLKWGQPRTDTQYF. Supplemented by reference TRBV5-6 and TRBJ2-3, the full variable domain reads DAGVTQSPTHLIKTRGQQVTLRCSPKSGHDTVSWYQQALGQGPQFIFQYYEEEERQRGNFPDRFSGHQFPNYSSELNVNALLLGDSALYLCASSLKWGQPRTDTQYFGPGTRLTVL.

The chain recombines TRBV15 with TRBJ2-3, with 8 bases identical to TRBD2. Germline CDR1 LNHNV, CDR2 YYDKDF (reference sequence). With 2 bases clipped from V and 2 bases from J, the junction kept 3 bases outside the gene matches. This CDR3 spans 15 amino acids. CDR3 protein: CATSRSGLDTDTQYF. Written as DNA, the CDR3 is TGTGCCACCAGCAGATCGGGACTAGACACAGATACGCAGTATTTT. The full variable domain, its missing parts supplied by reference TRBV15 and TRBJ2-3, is DAMVIQNPRYQVTQFGKPVTLSCSQTLNHNVMYWYQQKSSQAPKLLFHYYDKDFNNEADTPDNFQSRRPNTSFCFLDIRSPGLGDTAMYLCATSRSGLDTDTQYFGPGTRLTVL.